This record covers a single T cell receptor beta chain. The sample comes from a study of blood T cell repertoires in COVID-19. In the study overall: PBMCs, B-cell-depleted T cells, or T cells provided the cDNA or gDNA that made up the material.

V gave up 0 bases and J gave up 15 bases; unmatched junction bases: 8. The CDR3 sequence is 13 residues long. Generated by immunoSEQ multiplex PCR, the TCRdb table keeps only in-frame clones and is missing some. Of around 130,000 clones listed, just under 85% were seen once; the top ten hold around 13%. Material: peripheral blood. The receptor was isolated from a human donor in a cohort sampled during active COVID-19. The chain joins TRBV12-3 or TRBV12-4 to TRBJ2-3; 8 bases fit TRBD2. CDR3 in amino acids: CASSLADTSGYYF. Written as DNA, the CDR3 is TGTGCCAGCAGTTTAGCGGATACTAGCGGTTACTATTTT.